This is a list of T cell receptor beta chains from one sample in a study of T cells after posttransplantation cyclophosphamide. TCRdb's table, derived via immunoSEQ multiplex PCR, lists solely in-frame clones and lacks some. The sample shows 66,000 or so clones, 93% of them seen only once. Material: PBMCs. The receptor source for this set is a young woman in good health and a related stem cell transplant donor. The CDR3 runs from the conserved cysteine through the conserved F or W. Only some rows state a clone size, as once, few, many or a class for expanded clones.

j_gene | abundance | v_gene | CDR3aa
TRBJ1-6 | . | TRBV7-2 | CASSLGPGRDPGSPLHF
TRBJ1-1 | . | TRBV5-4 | CASSSGQLSAYTEAFF
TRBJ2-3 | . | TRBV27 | CASSKSSGGPTDTQYF
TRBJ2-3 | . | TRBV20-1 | CSARRAGTQYF
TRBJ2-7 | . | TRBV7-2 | CASSLVGGPRYEQYF
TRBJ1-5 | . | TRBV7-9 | CASSLARNQPQHF
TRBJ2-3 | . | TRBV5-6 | CASSLAGRSSDTQYF
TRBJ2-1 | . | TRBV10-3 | CAISESGLVTYEQFF
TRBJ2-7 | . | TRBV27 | CASGDFPYEQYF
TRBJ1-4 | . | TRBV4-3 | CASSRDTNNEKLFF
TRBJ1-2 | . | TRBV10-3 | CAISEKQGLSFYTF
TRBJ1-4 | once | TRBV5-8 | CASSLGQAEQIEKLFF
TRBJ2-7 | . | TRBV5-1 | CASSLGGRVSSYEQYF
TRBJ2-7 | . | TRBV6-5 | CASSYPGPPYEQYF
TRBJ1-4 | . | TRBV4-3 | CASTPGGGSSEKLFF
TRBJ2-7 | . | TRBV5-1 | CASSFTGTGTYEQYF
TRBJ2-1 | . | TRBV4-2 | CASSQGAESYNEQFF
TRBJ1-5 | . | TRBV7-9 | CASSFGDEPQHF
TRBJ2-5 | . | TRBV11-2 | CASSLVPDRKETQYF
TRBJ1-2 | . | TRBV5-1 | CASRTGSYGYTF
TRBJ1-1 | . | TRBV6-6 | CASSAGSEAFF